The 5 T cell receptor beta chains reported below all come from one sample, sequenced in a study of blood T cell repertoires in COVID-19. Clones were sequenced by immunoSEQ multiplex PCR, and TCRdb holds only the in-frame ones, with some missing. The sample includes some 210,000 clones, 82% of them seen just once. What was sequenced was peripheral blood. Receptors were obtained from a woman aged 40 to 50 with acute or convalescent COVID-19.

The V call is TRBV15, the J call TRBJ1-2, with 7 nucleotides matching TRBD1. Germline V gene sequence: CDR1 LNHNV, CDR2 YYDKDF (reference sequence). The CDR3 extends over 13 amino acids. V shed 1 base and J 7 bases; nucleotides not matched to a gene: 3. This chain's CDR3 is CATSRGGTVGYTF. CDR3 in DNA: TGTGCCACCAGCAGAGGGGGGACAGTTGGCTACACCTTC.

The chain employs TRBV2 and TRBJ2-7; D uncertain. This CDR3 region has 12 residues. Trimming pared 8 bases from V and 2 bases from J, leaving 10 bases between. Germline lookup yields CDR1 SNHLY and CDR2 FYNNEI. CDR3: CASLLRAYEQYF. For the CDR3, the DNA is TGTGCCAGCCTCCTTAGAGCCTACGAGCAGTACTTC.

The CDR3 DNA follows: TGTGCCAGCAGTTACTCGCAAGGGGGCGGCTATGGCTACACCTTC. Translated: CASSYSQGGGYGYTF. The rearrangement links TRBV6-5 to TRBJ1-2; TRBD1 matches 7 bases. The germline CDR1 and CDR2 sequences are MNHEY and SVGAGI. The CDR3 loop spans 15 amino acids. After removal of 0 bases from V and 4 bases from J, the junction contained 5 bases not matched to a gene.

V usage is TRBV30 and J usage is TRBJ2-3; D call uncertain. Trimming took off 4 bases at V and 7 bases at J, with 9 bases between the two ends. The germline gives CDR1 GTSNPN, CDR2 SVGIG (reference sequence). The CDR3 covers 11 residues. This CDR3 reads CAWMSRNTQYF. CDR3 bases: TGTGCCTGGATGAGCAGGAATACGCAGTATTTT. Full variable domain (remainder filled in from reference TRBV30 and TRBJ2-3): SQTIHQWPATLVQPVGSPLSLECTVEGTSNPNLYWYRQAAGRGLQLLFYSVGIGQISSEVPQNLSASRPQDRQFILSSKKLLLSDSGFYLCAWMSRNTQYFGPGTRLTVL.

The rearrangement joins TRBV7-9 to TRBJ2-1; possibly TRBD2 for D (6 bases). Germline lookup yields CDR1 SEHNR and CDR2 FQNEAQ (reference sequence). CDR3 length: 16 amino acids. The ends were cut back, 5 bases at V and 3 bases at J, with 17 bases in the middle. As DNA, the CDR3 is TGTGCCAGCAGCGGTAGTCCCCCGGGAGTCTACAATGAGCAGTTCTTC. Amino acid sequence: CASSGSPPGVYNEQFF.